The clone carrying this T cell receptor beta chain was counted at least ten times. What it recognizes is unknown. Sample time point: newly diagnosed GD, antithyroid drugs for less than 3 months. Extracted PBMC RNA gave rise to the TCR library. The CDR3 is 15 residues long. V dropped 7 bases and J dropped 0 bases, with 10 bases sitting between them. The germline gives CDR1 MGHDK, CDR2 SYGVNS. Building the TCR beta libraries relied on iRepertoire HTBI primers, and CDR3 regions underwent Arm-PCR. TCRdb re-analysed the multiplex PCR reads in MiXCR, keeping a single row per CDR3 protein. Among 300,000 to 450,000 distinct CDR3 sequences listed, around a sixth were seen once. This specimen belongs to a study of regulatory T cells in long-lasting Graves disease. At the level of the study: Duration of antithyroid drug therapy among newly diagnosed Graves' patients was under 3 months. General study findings and limits: Persistent Graves' disease cases displayed lower TCR diversity than newly diagnosed ones. TRBV28, TRBJ1-2 and TRBJ2-5 emerged as the favored segments in persistent disease. Owing to a sample size that was small, accuracy may have been reduced.

This specimen consisted of peripheral blood mononuclear cells (PBMCs), obtained at new diagnosis, from a patient treated with antithyroid drugs. This receptor was identified in a female donor with Graves disease. The J gene is TRBJ1-6, the V gene TRBV25-1, with a weak D call TRBD1 (6 bases). Written as DNA, the CDR3 is TGTGCCAGCAATGGGGGCGGCTCCTATAATTCACCCCTCCACTTT. It translates to CASNGGGSYNSPLHF.